One sample yielded the 14 T cell receptor beta chains listed below, sequenced in a study of cytomegalovirus exposure and HLA in healthy donors. Vbeta (60) and Jbeta (13) primers were used in the PCR. Produced via immunoSEQ multiplex PCR; TCRdb's table is partial and in-frame only. The sample is made up of about 74,000 clones, and the top ten hold 6.5% to 8.5% of it. Specimen: PBMCs. Source of these receptors: a female donor in good health and CMV-seropositive.

This chain links TRBV28 with TRBJ1-5; D is unclear. The germline V gene encodes CDR1 MDHEN and CDR2 SYDVKM. V lost 6 bases and J lost 0, with 15 bases in between. CDR3 length: 16 residues. CDR3 residues: CASRTGEVYSNQPQHF. The DNA for the CDR3 is TGTGCCAGCAGAACCGGGGAAGTCTATAGCAATCAGCCCCAGCATTTT.

The CDR3 is CASSVTSGSDREQFF. As DNA, the CDR3 is TGTGCCAGCAGCGTGACTAGCGGGTCTGATCGTGAGCAGTTCTTC. The chain has TRBV9 and TRBJ2-1; TRBD2 matches 10 bases. This CDR3 is built from 15 residues. With 2 bases clipped from V and 9 bases from J, the junction kept 8 bases outside the gene matches. Germline CDR1 is SGDLS and CDR2 is YYNGEE.

The genes are TRBV2 and TRBJ2-1, with 8 bases identical to TRBD2. With V trimmed by 4 bases and J by 1 base, 12 bases remained unmatched. CDR1 is SNHLY, CDR2 FYNNEI, per germline. The CDR3 loop spans 18 amino acids. The DNA for the CDR3 is TGTGCCAGCAGTGGTATGTTTCAGCGGGAGCTATCCTACAATGAGCAGTTCTTC. This sequence encodes CASSGMFQRELSYNEQFF. Full variable domain (outside the CDR3, taken from reference TRBV2 and TRBJ2-1): EPEVTQTPSHQVTQMGQEVILRCVPISNHLYFYWYRQILGQKVEFLVSFYNNEISEKSEIFDDQFSVERPDGSNFTLKIRSTKLEDSAMYFCASSGMFQRELSYNEQFFGPGTRLTVL.

The chain couples TRBV2 to TRBJ1-6, with 8 bases fitting TRBD1. The trim removed 6 bases at V and 13 bases at J, leaving 11 bases unmatched. Germline CDR1 and CDR2: SNHLY and FYNNEI. The CDR3 totals 14 residues. The DNA for the CDR3 is TGTGCCAGCAGCACCGGACAGGGTCTTGTCCCCCTCCACTTT. Residues: CASSTGQGLVPLHF.

The rearrangement uses TRBV28 and TRBJ1-1, with D perhaps TRBD1 (6 bases). CDR3 length: 12 residues. Trimming cost V 10 bases and J 10 bases, with 19 bases left between them. Per germline, CDR1 MDHEN and CDR2 SYDVKM. The CDR3 spells CATTKPQGGAFF. The CDR3 coding sequence is TGTGCCACCACGAAACCGCAAGGGGGAGCTTTCTTT.

The gene calls are TRBV18 and TRBJ2-2; tentatively, D is TRBD2 (6 bases). The length of the CDR3 is 13 residues. V lost 3 bases and J 10 bases, leaving 12 bases between the germline ends. The V gene's germline CDR1 is KGHSH and CDR2 LQKENI. This chain's CDR3 is CASSPTSAVELFF. CDR3 nucleotides: TGTGCCAGCTCACCGACTAGTGCCGTGGAGCTGTTTTTT.

The rearrangement uses TRBV7-2 and TRBJ2-7; TRBD2 matches at 7 bases. With 1 base clipped from V and 4 bases from J, the junction kept 10 bases outside the gene matches. This CDR3 spans 16 amino acids. CDR1 is SGHTA, CDR2 FQGNSA, per germline. The CDR3 spells CASSLDGEAGSYEQYF. The CDR3 region has the DNA TGTGCCAGCAGCTTAGACGGAGAAGCGGGATCGTACGAGCAGTACTTC. Full variable domain (rest looked up from reference TRBV7-2 and TRBJ2-7): GAGVSQSPSNKVTEKGKDVELRCDPISGHTALYWYRQSLGQGLEFLIYFQGNSAPDKSGLPSDRFSAERTGGSVSTLTIQRTQQEDSAVYLCASSLDGEAGSYEQYFGPGTRLTVT.

The chain links TRBV18 to TRBJ2-3, with 7 bases fitting TRBD2. The CDR3 runs 15 residues. Germline-derived CDR1 and CDR2 are KGHSH and LQKENI. Losses at the gene ends were 1 base for V and 2 bases for J; bases not matched to a gene: 3. The CDR3 sequence is CASSPQRGYTDTQYF. The CDR3 DNA sequence: TGTGCCAGCTCACCACAGCGGGGCTACACAGATACGCAGTATTTT. The variable domain in full, with the rest retrieved from reference TRBV18 and TRBJ2-3, is NAGVMQNPRHLVRRRGQEARLRCSPMKGHSHVYWYRQLPEEGLKFMVYLQKENIIDESGMPKERFSAEFPKEGPSILRIQQVVRGDSAAYFCASSPQRGYTDTQYFGPGTRLTVL.

The V call is TRBV6-6, the J call TRBJ1-3; D is undetermined. Trimming left V 2 bases short and J 1 base short, with 9 bases between. CDR1 is MNHNY, CDR2 SVGAGI, per germline (reference sequence). The CDR3 has 15 amino acids. CDR3 protein: CASSYMGVSGNTIYF. The CDR3 DNA reads as TGTGCCAGCAGTTACATGGGCGTGTCTGGAAACACCATATATTTT.

This rearrangement joins TRBV15 to TRBJ1-1, with unresolved D. Trimming took off 4 bases at V and 4 bases at J, with 13 bases between the two ends. The CDR3 covers 14 residues. Germline V gives CDR1 LNHNV, CDR2 YYDKDF (reference sequence). The DNA of the CDR3 is TGTGCCACCAGCAAGCTCCAGGTGTCCACTGAAGCTTTCTTT. It codes for CATSKLQVSTEAFF.

The chain recombines TRBV19 with TRBJ2-1; 10 positions match TRBD1. CDR1 is LNHDA, CDR2 SQIVND, per germline (reference sequence). The CDR3 has 18 residues. Trimming took 4 bases from V and 0 from J; bases not matched to a gene: 9. The CDR3 protein is CASSRGTGEIRSYNEQFF. In nucleotides, the CDR3 is TGTGCCAGTAGTAGGGGGACAGGGGAAATTCGCTCCTACAATGAGCAGTTCTTC.

The chain links TRBV4-3 to TRBJ1-4; TRBD1 is a possible D gene (5 bases). There are 16 residues in the CDR3. Per germline, CDR1 LGHNA and CDR2 YSLEER. Between the trimmed V and J ends, which lost 0 bases and 6 bases, there was a span of 14 bases. The chain's CDR3 is CASSQERKAGYEKLFF. Written as DNA, the CDR3 is TGCGCCAGCAGCCAAGAGAGGAAGGCAGGGTATGAAAAACTGTTTTTT.

In regard to this clone: One end of the junction does not line up with germline, which may come from a read error. In the same sample, other DNA sequences code for this CDR3. V and J are TRBV7-7 and TRBJ2-5, with D possibly matching TRBD1 (6 bases). The CDR3 consists of 13 residues. CDR1 SSHAT and CDR2 FNYEAQ come from the germline V gene (reference sequence). The CDR3, as DNA: TGTGCTAGCAGCCAATCACCACAGGGTACCCAGTACTTC. Translating gives CASSQSPQGTQYF.

V and J are TRBV7-2 and TRBJ2-3; D possibly corresponds to TRBD1 (7 bases). The CDR3 contains 12 residues. Per germline, CDR1 SGHTA and CDR2 FQGNSA. The V gene lost 5 bases and the J gene lost 8 bases, with 11 bases spanning the gap. CDR3 sequence reads: CASSAQGGTQYF. The CDR3, as DNA: TGTGCCAGCAGCGCCCAGGGGGGTACGCAGTATTTT.